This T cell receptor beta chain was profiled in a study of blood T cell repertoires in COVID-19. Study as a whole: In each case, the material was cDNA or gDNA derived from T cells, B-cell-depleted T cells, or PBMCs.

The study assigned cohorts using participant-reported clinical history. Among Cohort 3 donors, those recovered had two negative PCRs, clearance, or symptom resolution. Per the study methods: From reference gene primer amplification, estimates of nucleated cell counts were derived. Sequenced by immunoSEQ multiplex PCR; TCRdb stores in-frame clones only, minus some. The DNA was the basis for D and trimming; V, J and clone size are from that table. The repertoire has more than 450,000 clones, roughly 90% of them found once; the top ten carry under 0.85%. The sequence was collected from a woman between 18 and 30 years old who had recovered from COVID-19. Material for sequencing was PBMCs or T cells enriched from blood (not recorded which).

The CDR3 here is CASSSLYLRVANTGELFF. The CDR3 bases are TGTGCCAGCAGCTCCCTTTATCTTCGAGTAGCGAACACCGGGGAGCTGTTTTTT. The chain has TRBV7-2 and TRBJ2-2; D gene ambiguous. The CDR3 has 18 amino acids. V lost 4 bases, J lost 0 bases, and 18 bases lay in between. CDR1 is SGHTA, CDR2 FQGNSA, per germline.